This T cell receptor beta chain appears in the sequencing data of a study of cytomegalovirus exposure and HLA in healthy donors (dated by TCRdb to about 2017). In the study overall: An earlier analysis of roughly 630 of the donors reported 250 to 350 Gb of sequence data and more than 90 million unique TCR beta sequences from about 179 million T cells. An early release that covered about 600 HLA-typed donors contained about 290 gigabases of sequencing data and approximately 85 million unique TCR sequences. Among the approximately 420 genotyped donors, under 90% belonged to the genetic ancestry cluster associated with self-reported Caucasian donors. The study aimed to test whether signatures of past pathogen exposure could be identified by cataloging public T cell receptors. The study used immunosequencing to profile the T cell repertoires of some 600 subjects and linked those repertoires to cytomegalovirus serostatus. A separate validation cohort of 90 to 150 different subjects was used in addition to the roughly 620-subject first cohort. The study combined high-throughput TCR immunosequencing, statistical association of individual TCRs with disease status, and machine learning to predict cytomegalovirus infection status. To study patterns of TCR occurrence, a later analysis re-analyzed previously published TCR beta repertoires from around 660 donors and added high-resolution HLA genotyping. In the later analysis, no new phenotypic data were used to find candidate immune exposures; instead, reliance was placed on TCR beta sequences and their occurrence across donors. An earlier analysis of 587 of the donors used high-throughput TCR beta sequencing to judge whether each TCR beta V gene segment behaved as functional or pseudogenic. Donor age, sex, ethnicity and CMV serostatus were compiled together with the repertoire data. A later genetic analysis used genome-wide SNP genotypes for about 60% of the 666 donors, treating that subset as a discovery cohort. All discovery cohort repertoires had been generated using a single sequencing platform. HLA typing covered class I and class II loci at four-digit resolution. Typing coverage varied by locus: about 620-630 donors for A, B, C, DRB1 and DQB1; under 550 for DQA1; about 570 for DPA1; under 490 for DPB1. Several DR-DQ haplotypes were handled as single units for association and clustering because linkage in the cohort was strong. On average, over 200,000 unique TCR beta nucleotide sequences were sequenced per donor among about 400 genotyped donors of the cohort, with roughly a sixth of those sequences being non-productive. Summary of the overall study and its limitations: According to a later analysis, parvovirus B19, influenza, CMV and Epstein-Barr virus appeared linked to several top co-occurrence clusters. Most TCR sequences were seen in very few donors, while some public TCRs were found in many individuals. CMV serostatus was the only immune exposure information available for the cohort. In a later analysis, the rate of TCR association differed among HLA loci, with DRB1 alleles having the most associated TCRs and HLA-C alleles having the fewest. In a later analysis, HLA-associated TCR beta chains were found to be more clonally expanded and to have lower generation probabilities than equally common non-associated chains. Correlated functional status among segregating V segments might reflect linkage disequilibrium, but an unknown experimental factor could not be ruled out. Assigning TCR associations to individual alleles was difficult when HLA alleles, especially DR and DQ, strongly co-occurred. Because counts were too low, some 16 rarely observed V segments, including chromosome 9 orphons, were excluded from the earlier analysis of around 640 of the donors. Because HLA typing was missing for some donors at each locus, association tests included only the typed subset. A further reported finding was that TCR beta sequences accurately predicted the HLA-A and HLA-B alleles for most subjects in the first cohort. In vitro tests confirmed that a few of the cytomegalovirus-associated TCR beta chains recognize cytomegalovirus antigens. Sequencing depth was assumed to be roughly uniform across donors in the presence/absence analyses, though that assumption may not hold. The classifier was reported to diagnose cytomegalovirus status with high specificity and sensitivity in both the original and validation cohorts. According to a later analysis, most CMV-associated TCR beta chains appeared to be HLA-restricted, and the HLA associations seemed to be driven largely by CMV exposure. It was suggested by the authors that the approach could potentially be generalized to other disease states and immunological phenotypes. A later analysis associated 15,000 or so TCR beta sequences with specific HLA alleles at a false discovery rate of 0.05. A cluster of highly shared sequence variants was judged likely to represent a technical artifact of the sequencing pipeline. The cohort was sequenced for TCR beta chains only, and without alpha or paired-chain data the features that could be detected were limited. In a later genetic analysis, a missense DCLRE1C variant was associated with V-gene and J-gene trimming of TCR beta chains, and the association was replicated in an independent cohort. In an earlier analysis of around 600 of the donors, most TCR beta V segments were observed in productive rearrangements about 87% or about 30% of the time, broadly matching IMGT annotations. A later genetic analysis reported fewer N-insertions in productive TCRs among donors in an Asian-associated ancestry cluster than the approximately 700-donor mean. A total of about 150 TCR beta chains were listed by the study as associated with cytomegalovirus.

The cohort consisted of 650 to 850 healthy bone marrow donors. All cohort members were sampled while nominally healthy, although unrecorded immune exposures were likely present. The donor was CMV seropositive and belonged to the group of 250 to 300 seropositive cohort members. A peripheral blood sample was collected from each donor, and TCR beta sequencing was performed on peripheral blood mononuclear cells. The Qiagen DNeasy Blood Extraction Kit was used to extract genomic DNA from the blood cell samples. Library preparation employed the immunoSEQ multiplex PCR assay. A mixture of 60 forward primers for TCR Vbeta segments and 13 reverse primers for TCR Jbeta segments was used in the multiplex PCR. A multiplex PCR assay on genomic DNA amplified the CDR3 region of rearranged TCR beta genes. The amplified TCR beta libraries were sequenced on the Illumina HiSeq System as 87-base-pair reads. The study's own analysis went as follows. Across the 670 or so repertoires, a later analysis counted roughly 84 million unique TCR beta chains, 9 million to 14 million of which were shared by at least two donors. Raw reads were error-corrected and collapsed into unique sequences by a nearest-neighbor algorithm in which closely related sequences were merged to remove PCR and sequencing errors. To assign V, D and J gene segments, CDR3 sequences were aligned to IMGT reference sequences. For a sequence to be retained, a match of at least six nucleotides was required to both a V gene segment and a J gene segment. A rearrangement counted as productive if the CDR3 had no stop codons and remained in frame with V and J, and every other rearrangement counted as non-productive. CDR3 was defined by IMGT convention, running from the second conserved V-encoded cysteine to the conserved J-encoded phenylalanine. The earlier analysis of 500 to 650 of the donors excluded any sequence lacking an unambiguous match to a single V gene segment. In an earlier analysis of a few hundred of the donors, V segments were called functional above 56.7% productive rearrangements and were called segregating when the between-donor standard deviation exceeded 5%. To diagnose cytomegalovirus status from the catalog of TCR beta chain sequences, a statistical classification framework was built. In a later analysis, TCR nucleotide sequences were compared against IMGT/GENE-DB human TR gene sequences so that V and J genes could be assigned. A later analysis assigned CDR3 sequences and most-parsimonious VDJ recombination scenarios with the TCRdist pipeline. In a later analysis, each TCR beta chain was defined by its CDR3 amino acid sequence together with its V-gene family, and reads lacking a unique V-gene family were excluded. As a way to deal with suspected cross-contamination and a sequencing artifact, a later analysis dropped 592 nucleotide sequences that were highly shared and had low generation probability. In a later analysis, a clonal expansion index for each public chain was calculated from normalized within-repertoire ranks of inferred template counts. A later analysis computed generation probabilities with a VDJ recombination model fitted to out-of-frame rearrangements, and checked the results against IGoR. In a later analysis, hypergeometric tests were used to score TCR-TCR, TCR-HLA and TCR-CMV co-occurrence, with a repertoire-size bias correction applied to TCR pairs. A later analysis estimated false discovery rates by permuting HLA or CMV assignments 20 times. In a later analysis, co-occurring TCRs were grouped using DBSCAN, and TCRdist sequence similarity was added for clustering within HLA-allele-positive subsets. For co-occurrence clustering, repertoires with fewer than 30,000 or more than 120,000 public chains were excluded, along with five or six repertoires with anomalous nucleotide sharing. TCRdb stores this immuneACCESS table with in-frame sequences only. Part of the clones is absent; in the studies checked, under half of the shortfall reflects unresolved V genes, and no reason is known for the rest. That table gives V, J and clone size, and the DNA gave D and trimming. For this sample the table gives approximately 120,000 clones, of which over 60% were detected only once. Approximately 11% of the sample is held by the ten biggest clonotypes.

Comments on this clone: Its antigen target is currently unknown. Base qualities are not provided; no much larger clone lies one nucleotide away.

Material: PBMCs. This sequence was found in a man in his forties or fifties in good health and CMV-seropositive.

The DNA sequence is as follows: TGCGCCAGCAGCCAGATCACAGGGCGTCACACCGGGGAGCTGTTTTTT. Translation gives CASSQITGRHTGELFF. Recombination linked TRBV10-1 to TRBJ2-2, and the D gene may be TRBD1, 6 bases matching. The CDR3 sequence holds 16 residues, the cysteine and phenylalanine included. Only the CDR3 region is kept as DNA, spanning 48 bases read in frame from base 1. V and J lose 6 bases and 3 bases, and a span of 17 bases separates them. The CDR1 and CDR2 encoded by the germline V gene (reference sequence) are WNHNN and SYGVQD.